Following are 14 T cell receptor beta chains from one sample sequenced in a study of blood T cell repertoires in COVID-19. Assay used: immunoSEQ multiplex PCR; TCRdb lists only in-frame clones, some missing. This sample yields tens of thousands of clones, of which over 65% are seen a single time; around 4.1% belongs to the top ten. Source material: peripheral blood. The receptors stem from a woman aged 60 to 75 with acute or convalescent COVID-19.

V and J are TRBV2 and TRBJ2-1; a weak D match, TRBD2 (5 bases). Per the germline V gene, CDR1 is SNHLY and CDR2 is FYNNEI. The CDR3 runs 14 residues. V lost 8 bases and J lost 9, with 20 bases in between. CDR3 sequence reads: CASSPNLAGSEQFF. CDR3 bases: TGTGCCAGCTCTCCAAATCTTGCTGGGAGTGAGCAGTTCTTC.

The chain uses TRBV2 and TRBJ2-2; D ambiguous. CDR3 length: 14 amino acids. The germline V and J ends were trimmed by 8 bases and 8 bases, with 18 bases remaining between them. From germline, CDR1 is SNHLY and CDR2 FYNNEI. CDR3 nucleotide sequence: TGTGCCAGCGGCAATATAGCTTCCGCGGGGGAGCTGTTTTTT. Translated: CASGNIASAGELFF.

The chain carries TRBV13 and TRBJ2-7; 7 nucleotides align to TRBD2. Germline V gene sequence: CDR1 PRHDT, CDR2 FYEKMQ (reference sequence). This CDR3 is 11 amino acids long. V trimming: 5 bases; J trimming: 10 bases; junction bases outside the gene matches: 5. For the CDR3, the DNA is TGTGCCAGCAGCGGCACAGCGGGACAGTACTTC. Translating it yields CASSGTAGQYF. Together with reference TRBV13 and TRBJ2-7, the CDR3 gives the full variable domain: AAGVIQSPRHLIKEKRETATLKCYPIPRHDTVYWYQQGPGQDPQFLISFYEKMQSDKGSIPDRFSAQQFSDYHSELNMSSLELGDSALYFCASSGTAGQYFGPGTRLTVT.

The rearrangement links TRBV28 to TRBJ1-6; TRBD1 might be the D (6 bases). Germline V gives CDR1 MDHEN, CDR2 SYDVKM. This CDR3 contains 14 residues. V lost 8 bases to trimming and J lost 6 bases, with 14 bases between them. CDR3 loop: CASQRGASNSPLHF. The CDR3 DNA reads as TGTGCCAGCCAGCGGGGGGCTAGTAATTCACCCCTCCACTTT.

The V gene is TRBV15, the J gene TRBJ1-5; no definite D call. The germline CDR1 and CDR2 sequences are LNHNV and YYDKDF (reference sequence). The CDR3 extends over 13 amino acids. Between the trimmed V and J ends, which lost 0 bases and 4 bases, there was a span of 4 bases. CDR3 coding DNA: TGTGCCACCAGCAGAGATCCGAATCAGCCCCAGCATTTT. This translates into CATSRDPNQPQHF.

CDR3 sequence: CSARGLGHLYF. CDR3 sequence (DNA): TGCAGTGCTCGTGGACTAGGGCATTTGTATTTT. V and J are TRBV20-1 and TRBJ2-3; 7 nucleotides align to TRBD2. The CDR3 runs 11 residues. Unmatched junction bases numbered 10, after V lost 5 bases and J lost 14 bases. Germline CDR1 and CDR2: DFQATT and SNEGSKA (reference sequence).

The rearrangement joins TRBV11-2 to TRBJ2-7; possibly TRBD1 for D (6 bases). The V end lost 6 bases, the J end lost 4 bases, and 19 bases lay between the germline ends. From germline, CDR1 is SGHAT and CDR2 FQNNGV. CDR3 length: 15 amino acids. The DNA for the CDR3 is TGTGCCAGCAGGGACACAGGGAGTAAATTATACGAGCAGTACTTC. Its translation is CASRDTGSKLYEQYF.

V usage is TRBV27 and J usage is TRBJ1-3, with 7 bases that match TRBD1. The CDR3 has 16 amino acids. With V trimmed by 5 bases and J by 3 bases, 10 bases remained unmatched. The germline V gene encodes CDR1 MNHEY and CDR2 SMNVEV (reference sequence). The CDR3 DNA sequence: TGTGCCAGCAGTCCTACCGGGACAGTCATTGGAAACACCATATATTTT. This translates into CASSPTGTVIGNTIYF.

The chain has TRBV5-4 and TRBJ1-2; 7 bases fit TRBD1. CDR1 SGHNT and CDR2 YYREEE come from the germline V gene (reference sequence). The CDR3 is 15 residues long. Trimming cost V 0 bases and J 5 bases; bases outside gene matches: 7. As DNA, the CDR3 is TGTGCCAGCAGCTTGGCAGGGGGAAACATGTATGGCTACACCTTC. Translating gives CASSLAGGNMYGYTF.

The chain combines TRBV29-1 with TRBJ1-1, with D possibly matching TRBD1 (6 bases). V was pared by 0 bases and J by 11 bases, with 16 bases between. Germline CDR1 SQVTM, CDR2 ANQGSEA. The CDR3 loop spans 13 amino acids. This chain's CDR3 is CSVEDPTGNWAFF. DNA of the CDR3: TGCAGCGTTGAAGACCCCACAGGGAACTGGGCTTTCTTT. Full variable domain (remainder filled in from reference TRBV29-1 and TRBJ1-1): SAVISQKPSRDICQRGTSLTIQCQVDSQVTMMFWYRQQPGQSLTLIATANQGSEATYESGFVIDKFPISRPNLTFSTLTVSNMSPEDSSIYLCSVEDPTGNWAFFGQGTRLTVV.

V is TRBV27 and J is TRBJ1-2, with 8 nucleotides matching TRBD1. This CDR3 spans 14 amino acids. V gave up 2 bases and J gave up 5 bases; unmatched junction bases: 4. Per germline, CDR1 MNHEY and CDR2 SMNVEV (reference sequence). The CDR3 region has the DNA TGTGCCAGCAGTTTAAGGACAGGGACGTATGGCTACACCTTC. This encodes CASSLRTGTYGYTF.

Only a few counts were recorded for this clone. The J gene is TRBJ2-2, the V gene TRBV7-9; no definite D call. The CDR3 loop spans 14 amino acids. V lost 10 bases, J lost 0 bases, and 12 bases lay in between. Germline loops: CDR1 SEHNR, CDR2 FQNEAQ (reference sequence). As DNA, the CDR3 is TGTGCCACCGGGTATAGCACGAACACCGGGGAGCTGTTTTTT. This translates into CATGYSTNTGELFF.

The chain employs TRBV18 and TRBJ1-1; D is possibly TRBD1 (6 bases). Germline CDR1 is KGHSH and CDR2 is LQKENI. This CDR3 contains 15 residues. Trimming took off 1 base at V and 0 bases at J, with 9 bases between the two ends. The CDR3 sequence: CASSPRGLLNTEAFF. CDR3 DNA: TGTGCCAGCTCACCACGGGGGCTTTTGAACACTGAAGCTTTCTTT.

This chain uses TRBV7-9 with TRBJ2-1; D is unclear. Germline assignment: CDR1 SEHNR and CDR2 FQNEAQ (reference sequence). Deletions cut 2 bases from V and 8 bases from J, with 7 bases between. The CDR3 spans 12 residues. In nucleotides, the CDR3 is TGTGCCAGCAGCTTAACTTCGGATGAGCAGTTCTTC. Translation: CASSLTSDEQFF.